This TCR beta chain was captured in a study of blood T cell repertoires in COVID-19. The overall study: The origin of the acute and convalescent COVID-19 samples was the United States, Italy and Spain. PBMCs, B-cell-depleted T cells, or T cells were the source of the cDNA or gDNA that made up the material.

The CDR3 runs 15 residues. CDR1 is SGHRS and CDR2 is YFSETQ in the germline V gene. The ends lost 4 bases at V and 0 bases at J; junction bases unmatched: 5. The authors' processing: Amplification of reference gene primers was used by the study to estimate nucleated cell counts. Sequenced by immunoSEQ multiplex PCR; TCRdb stores in-frame clones only, minus some. The V and J calls and clone size come from that table; D and trimming were worked out from the DNA. The sample shows about 81,000 clones, over 75% of them seen only once. This clonotype was sampled from a man aged 65 to 85 with active or convalescent COVID-19. The specimen was peripheral blood. The chain is built from TRBV5-1 and TRBJ1-2; 8 bases line up with TRBD1. This chain's CDR3 is CASSPDRAANYGYTF. The CDR3 DNA reads TGCGCCAGCAGCCCGGACAGGGCGGCTAACTATGGCTACACCTTC.